The clone carrying this T cell receptor (beta chain) was counted at least ten times. These data come from a study of T cells in Graves' hyperthyroidism and ophthalmopathy. Exclusion followed for patients with uncontrolled infection, other autoimmune disease, pregnancy or lactation. Clinical symptoms, serum thyroxine, TRAb, thyroid ultrasound and orbital computed tomography informed diagnoses. The source of the PBMCs was approximately 9.5 ml of fresh peripheral blood. Trimming shortened V by 2 bases and J by 0 bases, and 10 bases separated the two germline ends. CDR1 is MDHEN, CDR2 SYDVKM, per germline. The CDR3 extends over 16 amino acids. Researchers took RNA transcripts and amplified the TCR beta CDR3 regions from them. The HTBI primer set drove a first-round RT-PCR of the TCR CDR3. TCRdb used MiXCR to reprocess the multiplex PCR reads, holding one entry per CDR3 protein. The data show roughly 24,000 distinct CDR3 sequences, with around 40% seen just once and 10% held by the top ten.

Sample: blood. The gene calls are TRBV28 and TRBJ1-4; a possible D gene is TRBD1 (6 bases). The receptor comes from a woman in her 30s with Graves' hyperthyroidism. As DNA, the CDR3 is TGTGCCAGCAGTTTAAGAGGGGGAGCAACTAATGAAAAACTGTTTTTT. It is translated as CASSLRGGATNEKLFF. Filled out from reference TRBV28 and TRBJ1-4, the complete variable domain reads DVKVTQSSRYLVKRTGEKVFLECVQDMDHENMFWYRQDPGLGLRLIYFSYDVKMKEKGDIPEGYSVSREKKERFSLILESASTNQTSMYLCASSLRGGATNEKLFFGSGTQLSVL.